Each of the 29 T cell receptor beta chains below was sequenced from the same sample in a study of T cells after yellow fever vaccination. TCRdb independently ran MiXCR on the 5' RACE reads; one entry per CDR3 protein. The data hold under 600,000 distinct CDR3 sequences, with less than 15% observed a single time. The material was PBMCs, obtained on the day of the yellow fever booster vaccination. Every receptor here comes from a man aged 30-40 years who received the YFV17D yellow fever vaccine.

This clonotype was observed a few times. CDR3 sequence: CSVIAGGQEQYF. As DNA, the CDR3 is TGCAGCGTTATAGCGGGAGGACAGGAGCAGTACTTC. The V gene is TRBV29-1, the J gene TRBJ2-7; 10 nucleotides agree with TRBD2. The CDR3 totals 12 residues. CDR1 SQVTM and CDR2 ANQGSEA come from the germline V gene. Unmatched junction bases numbered 5, after V lost 5 bases and J lost 7 bases.

This clonotype has just a few counts. The chain has TRBV4-3 and TRBJ2-7, with TRBD2 as a possible D gene (6 bases). The germline gives CDR1 LGHNA, CDR2 YSLEER. Between the trimmed V and J ends, which lost 1 base and 0 bases, there was a span of 16 bases. This CDR3 has 17 amino acids. CDR3 sequence (DNA): TGCGCCAGCAGCCAAGCCGTCGGCGGGATCAGCTCCTACGAGCAGTACTTC. Protein sequence: CASSQAVGGISSYEQYF.

The J gene is TRBJ2-1, the V gene TRBV24-1, with TRBD2 matching 7 bases. Germline V gene sequence: CDR1 KGHDR, CDR2 SFDVKD. Unmatched junction bases numbered 10, after V lost 5 bases and J lost 4 bases. The CDR3 contains 16 residues. The CDR3 reads CATSGEGGSRYNEQFF. Written as DNA, the CDR3 is TGTGCCACCAGTGGGGAGGGAGGGAGTAGATACAATGAGCAGTTCTTC.

The chain carries TRBV5-6 and TRBJ2-7; D gene ambiguous. Germline V gene data show CDR1 as SGHDT and CDR2 as YYEEEE. CDR3 size: 15 residues. V lost 4 bases to trimming and J lost 2 bases, with 16 bases between them. In nucleotides, the CDR3 is TGTGCCAGCAGCCAGGTGGGCCAGGTCCCCTACGAGCAGTACTTC. Translation: CASSQVGQVPYEQYF.

Only a few counts were recorded for this clonotype. This chain joins TRBV20-1 and TRBJ2-3, with TRBD2 matching over 7 bases. Germline CDR1 and CDR2: DFQATT and SNEGSKA (reference sequence). Trimming took 4 bases from V and 2 from J; bases not matched to a gene: 3. The CDR3 runs 13 residues. The CDR3 is CSATTSHTDTQYF. Here the CDR3 DNA reads TGCAGTGCTACGACTAGCCACACAGATACGCAGTATTTT.

This clonotype was observed many times. The chain is built from TRBV28 and TRBJ1-1; D unclear. V was shortened by 3 bases and J by 7 bases, with 12 bases between the two germline ends. This CDR3 is 13 amino acids long. Germline V CDR1 and CDR2: MDHEN, SYDVKM. CDR3 loop: CASSFSLQVEAFF. DNA of the CDR3: TGTGCCAGCAGTTTTTCTCTTCAGGTTGAAGCTTTCTTT.

This sequence joins TRBV20-1 and TRBJ1-5; tentatively, D is TRBD1 (5 bases). CDR1 and CDR2 (germline): DFQATT, SNEGSKA (reference sequence). With 2 bases removed from V and 5 bases from J, the gap between germline ends came to 16 bases. The CDR3 is made up of 15 amino acids. CDR3 sequence (DNA): TGCAGTGCTAGACGAAGGTTGCGGGGCGATCAGCCCCAGCATTTT. Its translation: CSARRRLRGDQPQHF.

This clonotype was detected many times. This chain uses TRBV4-2 with TRBJ1-5; D gene uncertain. The V and J ends lost 1 base and 0 bases respectively, with 10 bases between them. The CDR3 contains 16 residues. The germline gives CDR1 LGHNA, CDR2 YNFKEQ. The DNA of the CDR3 is TGTGCCAGCAGCCAAGGTTCGTCAGTTAGCAATCAGCCCCAGCATTTT. Amino acids: CASSQGSSVSNQPQHF.

This clonotype has more than one count but fewer than ten. The rearrangement joins TRBV2 to TRBJ2-7; the match to TRBD2 covers 7 bases. The CDR3 runs to 17 residues. The germline V gene encodes CDR1 SNHLY and CDR2 FYNNEI. The V gene end was trimmed by 2 bases and the J gene end by 3 bases; junction bases not matched to a gene: 13. For the CDR3, the DNA is TGTGCCAGCAGTGAATGGCTAGCGGTAGGTGGGCTCTACGAGCAGTACTTC. This sequence encodes CASSEWLAVGGLYEQYF.

This clonotype was counted many times. This CDR3 reads CASTQGSSYNEQFF. DNA of the CDR3: TGTGCCAGCACCCAAGGGTCCTCCTACAATGAGCAGTTCTTC. This rearrangement joins TRBV27 to TRBJ2-1; D unclear. CDR3 length equals 14 residues. The V gene's germline CDR1 is MNHEY and CDR2 SMNVEV (reference sequence). V was cut by 7 bases and J by 0 bases, with 10 bases left in between.

This clonotype occurred a few times. DNA for the CDR3: TGCAGTGCCACAGGAAGGGGCGCCCAAGAGACCCAGTACTTC. Encoded protein: CSATGRGAQETQYF. J is TRBJ2-5 and V is TRBV20-1; D may be TRBD1 (5 bases). Germline V CDR1 and CDR2: DFQATT, SNEGSKA (reference sequence). V was cut by 6 bases and J by 1 base, with 15 bases left in between. The CDR3 extends over 14 amino acids.

At least ten counts were recorded for this clonotype. The chain joins TRBV4-3 to TRBJ2-1; D is possibly TRBD2 (5 bases). Germline lookup yields CDR1 LGHNA and CDR2 YSLEER. There are 16 residues in the CDR3. The ends were cut back, 6 bases at V and 5 bases at J, with 20 bases in the middle. CDR3 amino acids: CASREPGFYGDNEQFF. The CDR3 DNA reads as TGCGCCAGCAGGGAACCGGGGTTTTATGGGGACAATGAGCAGTTCTTC.

This rearrangement joins TRBV29-1 to TRBJ2-3; D is ambiguous. V lost 5 bases to trimming and J lost 6 bases, with 12 bases between them. This CDR3 has 12 amino acids. Per germline, CDR1 SQVTM and CDR2 ANQGSEA. The CDR3 spells CSVLTFGDTQYF. CDR3 in DNA: TGCAGCGTTTTAACATTCGGGGATACGCAGTATTTT.

This clonotype occurred a few times. V gene TRBV6-5 combines with J gene TRBJ1-1; a possible D gene is TRBD1 (6 bases). Germline CDR1 is MNHEY and CDR2 is SVGAGI. This CDR3 is built from 15 residues. Trimming took off 0 bases at V and 4 bases at J, with 12 bases between the two ends. CDR3 residues: CASSYSEGVSTEAFF. In DNA, the CDR3 is TGTGCCAGCAGTTACTCAGAGGGGGTGTCCACTGAAGCTTTCTTT.

The chain links TRBV5-4 to TRBJ1-3; a possible D gene is TRBD1 (6 bases). V lost 4 bases to trimming and J lost 0 bases, with 14 bases between them. CDR1 is SGHNT, CDR2 YYREEE, per germline (reference sequence). This CDR3 contains 16 residues. In DNA form, the CDR3 reads TGTGCCAGCAGCCCAGGGGTCGGATACTCTGGAAACACCATATATTTT. Residues: CASSPGVGYSGNTIYF.

The rearrangement joins TRBV14 to TRBJ2-6, with no clear D. Germline CDR1 is SGHDN and CDR2 is FVKESK. CDR3 size: 15 residues. Trimming stripped 0 bases from V and 4 bases from J, with 7 bases between. CDR3: CASSQDIGGANVLTF. CDR3 in DNA: TGTGCCAGCAGCCAAGATATAGGAGGGGCCAACGTCCTGACTTTC.

In its sample, this clonotype was seen a few times. This sequence joins TRBV10-3 and TRBJ2-5; 10 bases fit TRBD2. The V and J ends lost 2 bases and 3 bases, in that order; junction bases with no gene match: 9. Germline V lookup: CDR1 ENHRY, CDR2 SYGVKD. The CDR3 loop spans 17 amino acids. The DNA of the CDR3 is TGTGCCATCAGTGAGCCCGTTCTAGCGGGAGTAGAAGAGACCCAGTACTTC. Its protein product is CAISEPVLAGVEETQYF.

The chain carries TRBV3-1 and TRBJ1-1, with D uncertain. This CDR3 is built from 13 residues. Trimming removed 3 bases at V and 11 bases at J, with 16 bases between. CDR1 is LGHDT, CDR2 YNNKEL, per germline (reference sequence). In nucleotides, the CDR3 is TGTGCCAGCAGCCAGGGGTCCCCAAACTCGGCTTTCTTT. Residues: CASSQGSPNSAFF. The full variable domain, rest sourced from reference TRBV3-1 and TRBJ1-1, is DTAVSQTPKYLVTQMGNDKSIKCEQNLGHDTMYWYKQDSKKFLKIMFSYNNKELIINETVPNRFSPKSPDKAHLNLHINSLELGDSAVYFCASSQGSPNSAFFGQGTRLTVV.

The chain employs TRBV20-1 and TRBJ2-2; D possibly corresponds to TRBD1 (6 bases). V shed 0 bases and J shed 0 bases, with 17 bases lying between them. CDR1 is DFQATT and CDR2 is SNEGSKA in the germline V gene (reference sequence). This CDR3 has 18 residues. The CDR3 protein is CSARDEDRSLANTGELFF. In DNA, the CDR3 is TGCAGTGCTAGAGATGAGGACAGATCCTTAGCGAACACCGGGGAGCTGTTTTTT.

The J gene is TRBJ2-1, the V gene TRBV7-9; 11 bases agree with TRBD2. This CDR3 region has 15 residues. After removal of 5 bases from V and 9 bases from J, the junction contained 9 bases not matched to a gene. CDR1 and CDR2 (germline): SEHNR, FQNEAQ (reference sequence). CDR3 in amino acids: CASSPTSGSLGEQFF. The DNA of the CDR3 is TGTGCCAGCAGCCCAACTAGCGGGAGTCTAGGTGAGCAGTTCTTC. Variable domain in full (rest from reference TRBV7-9 and TRBJ2-1): DTGVSQNPRHKITKRGQNVTFRCDPISEHNRLYWYRQTLGQGPEFLTYFQNEAQLEKSRLLSDRFSAERPKGSFSTLEIQRTEQGDSAMYLCASSPTSGSLGEQFFGPGTRLTVL.

J is TRBJ2-3 and V is TRBV29-1; 9 nucleotides line up with TRBD2. The CDR3 has 15 amino acids. V trimming: 4 bases; J trimming: 4 bases; junction bases outside the gene matches: 9. Germline V gene data show CDR1 as SQVTM and CDR2 as ANQGSEA. CDR3 bases: TGCAGCGTTGTTGCTTTAGCGGGAGTGGCAGATACGCAGTATTTT. It specifies CSVVALAGVADTQYF.

The chain has TRBV20-1 and TRBJ2-3, with D perhaps given as TRBD1 or TRBD2 (6 bases each). There are 14 residues in the CDR3. Germline V gives CDR1 DFQATT, CDR2 SNEGSKA (reference sequence). Between the trimmed V and J ends, which lost 0 bases and 5 bases, there was a span of 12 bases. The CDR3 reads CSARDTGAQDTQYF. CDR3 bases: TGCAGTGCTAGAGATACGGGGGCCCAAGATACGCAGTATTTT.

The chain employs TRBV9 and TRBJ2-3; D possibly corresponds to TRBD2 (6 bases). Germline V gene lookup returns CDR1 SGDLS and CDR2 YYNGEE. Deletions cut 2 bases from V and 2 bases from J, with 15 bases between. The CDR3 is made up of 16 amino acids. The CDR3 DNA is TGTGCCAGCAGCGTCAGCTCCGGGAGACCCACAGATACGCAGTATTTT. Amino acid sequence: CASSVSSGRPTDTQYF. The full variable domain, completed using reference TRBV9 and TRBJ2-3, is DSGVTQTPKHLITATGQRVTLRCSPRSGDLSVYWYQQSLDQGLQFLIQYYNGEERAKGNILERFSAQQFPDLHSELNLSSLELGDSALYFCASSVSSGRPTDTQYFGPGTRLTVL.

This clonotype has more than one count but fewer than ten. The V and J genes are TRBV7-9 and TRBJ2-1, with 8 bases lining up with TRBD1. Germline lookup yields CDR1 SEHNR and CDR2 FQNEAQ (reference sequence). CDR3 length equals 13 residues. V lost 3 bases, J lost 9 bases, and 4 bases stayed unmatched. The CDR3 DNA sequence: TGTGCCAGCAGCTTCGCAGGGGGCTTTGAGCAGTTCTTC. This sequence encodes CASSFAGGFEQFF.

This chain joins TRBV6-6 and TRBJ2-7; TRBD2 agrees at 9 bases. Trimming removed 10 bases from V and 4 bases from J; junction bases left unmatched: 5. The CDR3 extends over 12 amino acids. Germline values: CDR1 MNHNY, CDR2 SVGAGI (reference sequence). CDR3 coding DNA: TGTGCCACCTCTAGCGGGACTTACGAGCAGTACTTC. Amino acids: CATSSGTYEQYF.

There are a few counts of this clonotype. This sequence joins TRBV20-1 and TRBJ2-7; D is possibly TRBD1 (6 bases). Germline CDR1 DFQATT, CDR2 SNEGSKA (reference sequence). This CDR3 spans 14 amino acids. The ends were cut back, 6 bases at V and 2 bases at J, with 17 bases in the middle. The CDR3 region is CSALTGIPPYEQYF. In DNA, the CDR3 is TGCAGTGCCCTCACAGGGATTCCACCCTACGAGCAGTACTTC.

This clonotype was counted a few times. The genes are TRBV20-1 and TRBJ2-3; no reliable D call. This CDR3 comprises 13 residues. CDR1 is DFQATT, CDR2 SNEGSKA, per germline (reference sequence). Trimming removed 6 bases at V and 6 bases at J, with 16 bases between. CDR3 sequence (DNA): TGCAGTGCCACACCTAGGTCGGTTGATACGCAGTATTTT. Protein: CSATPRSVDTQYF.

This CDR3 is CASSLHKGLAAEDYEQYF. The CDR3 DNA is TGTGCCAGCTCACTCCACAAGGGACTAGCGGCGGAGGACTACGAGCAGTACTTC. V and J are TRBV18 and TRBJ2-7; TRBD2 aligns across 11 bases. Germline V gives CDR1 KGHSH, CDR2 LQKENI. This CDR3 is 18 amino acids long. J gave up 3 bases and V 4 bases, and 14 bases lay outside the gene matches.

This clonotype has just a few counts. This chain joins TRBV29-1 and TRBJ2-2; D is perhaps TRBD2 (5 bases). Trimming removed 6 bases from V and 5 bases from J, with 10 bases in between. The CDR3 runs 12 residues. Germline V gene lookup returns CDR1 SQVTM and CDR2 ANQGSEA. CDR3 DNA sequence: TGCAGCGTCGGGATTGTAACCGGGGAGCTGTTTTTT. It encodes CSVGIVTGELFF.